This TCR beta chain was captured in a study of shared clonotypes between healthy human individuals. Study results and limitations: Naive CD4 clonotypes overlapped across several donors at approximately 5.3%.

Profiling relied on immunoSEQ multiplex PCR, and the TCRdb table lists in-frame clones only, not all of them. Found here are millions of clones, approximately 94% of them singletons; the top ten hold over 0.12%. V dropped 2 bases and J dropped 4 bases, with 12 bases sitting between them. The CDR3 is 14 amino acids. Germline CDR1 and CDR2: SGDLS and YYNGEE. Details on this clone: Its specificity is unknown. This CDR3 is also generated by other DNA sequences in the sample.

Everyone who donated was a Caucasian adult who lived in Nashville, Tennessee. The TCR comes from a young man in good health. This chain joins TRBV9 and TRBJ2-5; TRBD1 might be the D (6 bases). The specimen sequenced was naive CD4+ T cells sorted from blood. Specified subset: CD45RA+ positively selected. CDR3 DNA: TGTGCCAGCAGCGTTAGGGGCAGGGGAGAGACCCAGTACTTC. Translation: CASSVRGRGETQYF. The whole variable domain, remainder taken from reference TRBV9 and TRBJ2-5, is DSGVTQTPKHLITATGQRVTLRCSPRSGDLSVYWYQQSLDQGLQFLIQYYNGEERAKGNILERFSAQQFPDLHSELNLSSLELGDSALYFCASSVRGRGETQYFGPGTRLLVL.